A single T cell receptor beta chain is shown here with its context. The target antigen is unknown. This CDR3 comprises 15 residues. V lost 7 bases, J lost 11 bases, and 27 bases lay in between. From germline, CDR1 is SGHVS and CDR2 FQNEAQ. These data originate in a study of T cell responses to AZD1222 COVID-19 vaccine. The data were produced by immunoSEQ multiplex PCR, yet TCRdb's version contains in-frame clones alone and is incomplete. In the table there are roughly 79,000 clones, 70% to 85% of which are singletons. Study-level results: There were mostly white British donors and more females than males, and clonal diversity was possibly underestimated. Spike-specific TCR breadth and depth rose after two AZD1222 doses.

This chain connects TRBV7-8 to TRBJ2-7; D is possibly TRBD1 or TRBD2 (5 bases each). The source is an adult in good health. The specimen comprised peripheral blood, sampled on day 0 of AZD1222 vaccination. The CDR3 DNA reads TGTGCCAGCACTCAACATGGGGGAGTTGGGTCACTGGAGTACTTC. Its translation is CASTQHGGVGSLEYF.